This T cell receptor beta chain was sequenced for a study of T cells in Graves' hyperthyroidism and ophthalmopathy. Orbital computed tomography and thyroid ultrasound, together with serum TRAb and thyroxine and clinical symptoms, were used for diagnoses. This clonotype occurred a few times. It was RNA transcripts that yielded the amplified TCR beta CDR3 regions. The HTBI set primed first-round TCR CDR3 RT-PCR. TCRdb analysed the multiplex PCR reads with MiXCR anew, one entry per CDR3 protein. Among 500,000 to 800,000 distinct CDR3 sequences listed, roughly 15% were seen once. Germline CDR1 is SGHTA and CDR2 is FQGNSA. The CDR3 extends over 18 amino acids. V shed 3 bases, J shed 3 bases, and the junction held 14 bases outside the gene matches.

The sequence came from a woman aged 50 to 60 with Graves' ophthalmopathy. The sequencing input was blood. The rearrangement joins TRBV7-2 to TRBJ2-3, with TRBD2 identical over 8 bases. CDR3 in DNA: TGTGCCAGCAGCTTCCCCGTAGGCGGGGGACTAGTGACAGATACGCAGTATTTT. Amino acid sequence: CASSFPVGGGLVTDTQYF.